This T cell receptor (beta chain) originates from a study of CXCR3-negative and CXCR3-positive naive CD8 T cells. Whole-study results and caveats: The TRB CDR3s that CXCR3-positive naive cells carried were more hydrophobic than those of CXCR3-negative naive cells. Naive CXCR3-positive and CXCR3-negative cells shared TRBV-TRBJ usage; memory cells diverged.

cDNA libraries for TRB were generated by 5' RACE incorporating UMI labels. Following a re-call of the 5' RACE reads, TCRdb has one entry per CDR3 protein and lacks DNA. Its clone listing holds about 140,000 distinct CDR3 sequences. Germline V lookup: CDR1 SGHTA, CDR2 FQGNSA. The CDR3 consists of 14 residues. As to this clonotype: Its antigen is undetermined.

The sorting of each CD8+ T cell subset was done in triplicate, at roughly 310,000 cells each. Sequencing was carried out using naive CXCR3+ CD8+ T cells from blood. The subset was: CD45RO-CCR7+CD27+CD95- naive CD8+ T cells expressing CXCR3 (TNR3+). This rearrangement joins TRBV7-2 to TRBJ2-2. The receptor comes from a human donor in good health. Some clones in this sample may be carry-over from other donors' samples. The CDR3 region is CASSSSGVTGELFF.